This T cell receptor (beta chain) was obtained from a study of regulatory T cells in long-lasting Graves disease. Study-wide results and limits: Repertoires from persistent disease leaned toward TRBV28, TRBJ1-2 and TRBJ2-5.

Building of the TCR beta libraries involved iRepertoire HTBI primers and Arm-PCR of CDR3 regions. As processed by the authors: Samples jointly harbored 62 TRBV and approximately 15 TRBJ segments. Via MiXCR, TCRdb re-called the multiplex PCR reads, giving one row per CDR3 protein. TCRdb, rather than the study authors, made the V and J calls. The sample consists of around 360,000 distinct CDR3 sequences, around 15% of them appearing once. The time point is: newly diagnosed GD, antithyroid drugs for less than 3 months. Isolated PBMC RNA provided the starting material for the TCR library. Patients hailed from an endocrinology department in Xi'an, China. The V gene lost 2 bases and the J gene lost 2 bases, with 7 bases spanning the gap. Germline V gene lookup returns CDR1 LGHDT and CDR2 YNNKEL (reference sequence). This CDR3 contains 14 residues. In this sample, this clonotype turned up many times. Its antigen is unidentified.

These sequences were also reported in another study, on T cells in Graves' hyperthyroidism and ophthalmopathy. From that second work: Researchers barred patients who had uncontrolled infection, other autoimmune disease, pregnancy or lactation.

Sequences were derived from peripheral blood mononuclear cells (PBMCs), sampled at new diagnosis, from a patient treated with antithyroid drugs. This TCR derives from a woman under 30 with Graves disease. This sequence joins TRBV3-1 and TRBJ1-5, with D hard to call. The CDR3: CASSQSRGNQPQHF. DNA of the CDR3: TGTGCCAGCAGCCAAAGTAGAGGCAATCAGCCCCAGCATTTT.